This T cell receptor beta chain was recorded in a study of post-analysis software for immune sequencing data. Study-level results: With TRBV5-6, TRBV5-1 and TRBV20-1 included, 4 or 5 TRBV segments were more frequent in patients than in controls.

Presence of unique molecular identifiers characterized the TCR beta cDNA libraries. TCRdb analysed the PCR reads with MiXCR anew, one entry per CDR3 protein. The sample includes hundreds of thousands of distinct CDR3 sequences, under 70% of them seen just once. Comment on this clonotype: Antigen unknown.

CDR3 size: 15 residues. Trimming took 6 bases from V and 8 from J; bases not matched to a gene: 9. Looked up from germline, CDR1 is DFQATT and CDR2 is SNEGSKA (reference sequence). The sequence was obtained from a girl aged 10 to 17 with multiple sclerosis. The sequenced sample consisted of blood. The chain is built from TRBV20-1 and TRBJ2-1, with 14 bases that match TRBD2. CDR3: CSARRGLAGVHEQFF. As DNA, the CDR3 is TGCAGTGCCCGACGGGGACTAGCGGGAGTGCATGAGCAGTTCTTC.